This TCR beta chain was identified in a study of response to subunit inactivated influenza vaccine. Study-wide points: The authors offered the suggestion that each seasonal influenza vaccination recruits few new T cells.

Trimming took 4 bases from V and 1 from J; bases not matched to a gene: 5. The CDR3 sequence is 17 residues long. Germline V lookup: CDR1 SGHDT, CDR2 YYEEEE. To note about this clonotype: Its specificity is unknown.

MiXCR, applied by TCRdb to the RT-PCR reads, yields one record per CDR3 protein. The repertoire includes around 480,000 distinct CDR3 sequences, approximately 17% of them detected once, and approximately 3% sits in the top ten. The receptor was isolated from a man aged 45 to 75 who received an inactivated influenza vaccine. V gene TRBV5-6 combines with J gene TRBJ2-3, with 14 bases aligning to TRBD2. This material consisted of CD4+ T cells sorted from PBMCs, taken around 2 years after vaccination. The CDR3 reads CASSGSGLAGGTDTQYF. CDR3 bases: TGTGCCAGCAGCGGATCGGGACTAGCGGGAGGCACAGATACGCAGTATTTT.